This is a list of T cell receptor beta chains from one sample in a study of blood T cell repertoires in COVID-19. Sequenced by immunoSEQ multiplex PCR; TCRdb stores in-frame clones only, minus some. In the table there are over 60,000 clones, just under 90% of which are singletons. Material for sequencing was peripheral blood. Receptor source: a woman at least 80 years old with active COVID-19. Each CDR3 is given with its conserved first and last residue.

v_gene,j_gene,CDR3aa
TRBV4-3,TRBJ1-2,CASSQERGGYGYTF
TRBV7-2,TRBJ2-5,CASSSQPSGRIGETQYF
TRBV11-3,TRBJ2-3,CASSERGRDTQYF
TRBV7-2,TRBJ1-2,CASSLDRQGWDGYTF
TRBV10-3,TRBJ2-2,CAIREGLADTGELFF
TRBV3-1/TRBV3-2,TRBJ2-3,CASSQERSGTDTQYF
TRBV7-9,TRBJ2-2,CAVWGGFANTGELFF
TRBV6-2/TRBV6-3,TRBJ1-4,CASSPGALGEKLFF
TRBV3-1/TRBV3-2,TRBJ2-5,CASSQGLAGIQETQYF
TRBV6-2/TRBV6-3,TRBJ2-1,CASSYSWGAMEQFF
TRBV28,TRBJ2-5,CASSQGLGETQYF
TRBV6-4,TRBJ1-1,CASSLTGNTEAFF
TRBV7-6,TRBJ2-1,CASSYTILSSSYNEQFF
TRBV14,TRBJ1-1,CASRLPPGTANTEAFF
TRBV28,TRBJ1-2,CASREQGSPNYGYTF
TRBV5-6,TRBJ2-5,CASSLASVETQYF
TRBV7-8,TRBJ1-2,CASSQGRDRAAGNF
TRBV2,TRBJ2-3,CAMGLAGVGDTQYF
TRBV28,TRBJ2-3,CASSPPPYGQGATDTQYF
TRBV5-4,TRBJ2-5,CASSLRRGQETQYF
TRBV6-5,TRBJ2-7,CASIPATGGYEQYF
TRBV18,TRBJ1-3,CASSPPGGGRTGNTIYF
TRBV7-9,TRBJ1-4,CASSQRPGQGREKLFF
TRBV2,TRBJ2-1,CASSEAGGADPMMNEQFF